These T cell receptor beta chains were read from a single sample in a study of T cells in Graves' hyperthyroidism and ophthalmopathy. TCRdb itself ran the multiplex PCR reads through MiXCR, one entry per CDR3 protein. Of about 720,000 distinct CDR3 sequences in the sample, around 15% are singletons; the top ten hold under 10%. The specimen was blood. These receptors were collected from a young man with Graves' hyperthyroidism. Each CDR3 is given with its conserved first and last residue. A D gene is named only where the DNA matches it firmly. The size entry is marked missing in some rows and otherwise reads once, few, many or a size class.

J gene	clone size	D gene	V gene	CDR3 protein	CDR3 DNA
TRBJ1-1	NA	NA	TRBV5-1	CASSFGVGGSTEAFF	TGTGCCAGCAGCTTCGGGGTGGGGGGGAGCACTGAAGCTTTCTTT
TRBJ2-7	few	NA	TRBV20-1	CSASSGTTYEQYF	TGCAGTGCTAGTTCCGGGACGACCTACGAGCAGTACTTC
TRBJ2-7	many	TRBD1	TRBV6-1	CASIPGTGSYEQYF	TGTGCCAGCATCCCCGGGACAGGATCCTACGAGCAGTACTTC
TRBJ1-1	NA	TRBD1	TRBV7-9	CASKTGGNTEAFF	TGTGCCAGTAAAACAGGGGGCAACACTGAAGCTTTCTTT
TRBJ2-7	many	NA	TRBV28	CASRSGVGNEQYF	TGTGCCAGCAGGTCGGGAGTCGGGAACGAGCAGTACTTC
TRBJ2-3	NA	NA	TRBV7-2	CASSLAAAGRPDTQYF	TGTGCCAGCAGCTTAGCCGCGGCGGGGCGGCCAGATACGCAGTATTTT
TRBJ2-7	NA	TRBD1	TRBV20-1	CSADERTGHPYEQYF	TGCAGTGCTGACGAGAGGACAGGGCACCCCTACGAGCAGTACTTC
TRBJ2-1	many	NA	TRBV12-3/TRBV12-4	CASSPGTPYYNEQFF	TGTGCCAGCAGTCCCGGGACTCCGTATTACAATGAGCAGTTCTTC
TRBJ2-5	NA	NA	TRBV5-1	CASSQDFGGTQYF	TGCGCCAGCAGCCAGGATTTCGGCGGGACCCAGTACTTC
TRBJ2-3	NA	NA	TRBV11-2	CASSSFRTLSTDTQYF	TGTGCCAGCAGCTCGTTCAGGACACTCAGCACAGATACGCAGTATTTT
TRBJ1-6	NA	NA	TRBV7-2	CASSLVMGGSYNSPLHF	TGTGCCAGCAGCTTGGTGATGGGTGGGTCCTATAATTCACCCCTCCACTTT
TRBJ2-1	many	TRBD2	TRBV2	CASSKTSGLYNEQFF	TGTGCCAGCAGTAAGACTAGCGGCCTATACAATGAGCAGTTCTTC
TRBJ2-3	NA	TRBD2	TRBV6-2/TRBV6-3	CASSYRAGGSDTQYF	TGTGCCAGCAGTTACCGAGCGGGAGGTTCAGATACGCAGTATTTT
TRBJ2-2	NA	TRBD2	TRBV28	CASSLVGRVDTGELFF	TGTGCCAGCAGTCTCGTGGGGAGGGTGGACACCGGGGAGCTGTTTTTT
TRBJ1-4	few	NA	TRBV15	CATSRDEGLPNEKLFF	TGTGCCACCAGCAGAGATGAGGGACTGCCTAATGAAAAACTGTTTTTT
TRBJ1-5	NA	NA	TRBV30	CAWSGGSSNQPQHF	TGTGCCTGGAGTGGGGGGTCTAGCAATCAGCCCCAGCATTTT
TRBJ2-7	NA	NA	TRBV24-1	CATSHPGDYEQYF	TGTGCCACCAGTCACCCAGGGGACTACGAGCAGTACTTC
TRBJ2-7	many	NA	TRBV28	CASSLAVTYEQYF	TGTGCCAGCAGCTTAGCGGTGACCTACGAGCAGTACTTC
TRBJ2-5	many	NA	TRBV11-2	CASSPSVWNKGPTQYF	TGTGCCAGCAGCCCATCGGTCTGGAACAAGGGGCCGACCCAGTACTTC
TRBJ2-7	NA	NA	TRBV5-5	CASSWRQAYEQYF	TGTGCCAGCAGCTGGAGACAGGCCTACGAGCAGTACTTC
TRBJ1-1	many	TRBD1	TRBV12-3/TRBV12-4	CASSRPDRLNTEAFF	TGTGCCAGCAGCCGGCCGGACAGGTTGAACACTGAAGCTTTCTTT
TRBJ2-5	NA	TRBD2	TRBV25-1	CASSEPGLAMETQYF	TGTGCCAGCAGTGAGCCGGGACTAGCGATGGAGACCCAGTACTTC
TRBJ2-7	many	TRBD2	TRBV7-8	CASSLGSAGGPYEQYF	TGTGCCAGCAGCTTAGGTTCAGCGGGAGGGCCCTACGAGCAGTACTTC
TRBJ1-1	NA	NA	TRBV9	CASSADSLTEAFF	TGTGCCAGCAGCGCAGACTCATTAACTGAAGCTTTCTTT
TRBJ2-5	NA	TRBD2	TRBV7-2	CASSSGDVLGLAGVETQYF	TGTGCCAGCAGCTCAGGGGACGTATTAGGACTAGCGGGAGTAGAGACCCAGTACTTC
TRBJ2-4	many	NA	TRBV2	CASSEVGRSAKNIQYF	TGTGCCAGCAGTGAGGTGGGGCGCTCAGCCAAAAACATTCAGTACTTC
TRBJ1-2	many	NA	TRBV6-1	CASSHGHYGYTF	TGTGCCAGCAGTCACGGACATTACGGCTACACCTTC
TRBJ1-1	many	TRBD1	TRBV15	CATSTKDRQGEAFF	TGTGCCACCAGCACGAAGGACAGGCAAGGTGAAGCTTTCTTT
TRBJ1-4	NA	NA	TRBV7-3	CASSHFEDIWANEKLFF	TGTGCCAGCAGCCATTTCGAGGACATTTGGGCTAATGAAAAACTGTTTTTT
TRBJ2-5	many	TRBD1	TRBV24-1	CATSDLGQGSEETQYF	TGTGCCACCAGTGATTTAGGACAGGGATCTGAAGAGACCCAGTACTTC
TRBJ2-6	NA	NA	TRBV7-9	CASSKLGSLGPF	TGTGCCAGCAGCAAGTTAGGTAGCCTGGGGCCTTTC
TRBJ2-7	NA	TRBD1	TRBV6-1	CASSPQGDRSYEQYF	TGTGCCAGCAGCCCACAAGGGGACAGGTCCTACGAGCAGTACTTC
TRBJ2-3	NA	TRBD2	TRBV20-1	CSARDVASGRTDTQYF	TGCAGTGCTAGGGACGTAGCTAGCGGGCGCACAGATACGCAGTATTTT
TRBJ2-3	many	TRBD1	TRBV12-3/TRBV12-4	CASSPGTGADTQYF	TGTGCCAGCAGTCCCGGGACAGGGGCAGATACGCAGTATTTT
TRBJ2-2	many	TRBD1	TRBV11-3	CASSSGQGDYGELFF	TGTGCCAGCAGCTCCGGACAGGGGGACTACGGGGAGCTGTTTTTT
TRBJ2-1	few	NA	TRBV15	CATSLQTRGEQFF	TGTGCCACCAGCCTCCAGACTAGGGGAGAGCAGTTCTTC
TRBJ1-2	many	TRBD1	TRBV29-1	CSVGGGQGYGYTF	TGCAGCGTTGGGGGTGGACAGGGCTATGGCTACACCTTC
TRBJ2-7	NA	TRBD1	TRBV11-1	CASSRAPTDRGYEQYF	TGTGCCAGCAGCCGAGCCCCCACGGACAGGGGCTACGAGCAGTACTTC
TRBJ2-2	many	NA	TRBV18	CASSPSPRENTGELFF	TGTGCCAGCTCACCAAGCCCCAGGGAGAACACCGGGGAGCTGTTTTTT
TRBJ1-4	many	TRBD1	TRBV2	CASSDLRQGGEKLFF	TGTGCCAGCAGTGATCTCCGACAGGGTGGCGAAAAACTGTTTTTT
TRBJ2-7	many	TRBD1	TRBV29-1	CSVAGTGASYEQYF	TGCAGCGTTGCCGGGACAGGGGCATCTTACGAGCAGTACTTC
TRBJ2-5	many	TRBD2	TRBV28	CASRGLAGGPWETQYF	TGTGCCAGCCGAGGACTAGCGGGAGGGCCGTGGGAGACCCAGTACTTC
TRBJ2-7	many	TRBD1	TRBV7-6	CASSMNGGQGDEQYF	TGTGCCAGCAGCATGAACGGGGGACAGGGAGACGAGCAGTACTTC
TRBJ2-7	many	NA	TRBV28	CASSWKGPYEQYF	TGTGCCAGCAGTTGGAAGGGACCCTACGAGCAGTACTTC
TRBJ2-3	few	NA	TRBV2	CASGGRPDTQYF	TGTGCCAGCGGGGGACGCCCGGATACGCAGTATTTT
TRBJ2-1	few	NA	TRBV28	CASSFWEGGERNEQFF	TGTGCCAGCAGTTTTTGGGAAGGGGGAGAAAGGAATGAGCAGTTCTTC